This T cell receptor (beta chain) was obtained from a study of OX40 agonist ivuxolimab in advanced cancers. Overall study context: Subjects had a mean age of around 60 years, with a range of 23 to 79; around 84% were male. General study findings and limits: Not determined was the antigen specificity of the expanded peripheral T cells. Clones of CD4+ and CD8+ blood T cells grew by week 6 at doses of 0.1 to 3.0 mg/kg.

The CDR3 runs 11 residues. The ends were cut back, 6 bases at V and 7 bases at J, with 7 bases in the middle. Per germline, CDR1 MNHEY and CDR2 SMNVEV (reference sequence). The assay was immunoSEQ multiplex PCR, and TCRdb's table has in-frame clones only and misses some. The sample includes 25,000 to 35,000 clones, 86% of them seen just once. For this clone: What it binds is unknown.

Sequences were derived from CD4+ or CD8+ T cells sorted from blood, sampled in a trial of the OX40 agonist ivuxolimab. The origin of this receptor is an adult with an advanced solid tumor such as melanoma, head and neck, liver or kidney cancer. The rearrangement uses TRBV27 and TRBJ2-1; D perhaps matches TRBD2 (5 bases). CDR3 in DNA: TGTGCCAGCAGCTCGGGGAATGAGCAGTTCTTC. Translated: CASSSGNEQFF.